This TCR beta chain stems from a study of T cells after yellow fever vaccination. Looked up from germline, CDR1 is LNHNV and CDR2 is YYDKDF (reference sequence). Trimming took 3 bases from V and 1 from J, leaving 12 bases between them. This CDR3 comprises 15 residues. TCRdb recomputed calls from the 5' RACE reads with MiXCR, one row per CDR3 protein. The sample comprises 300,000 or so distinct CDR3 sequences, roughly 13% of which are singletons, and about 0.54% rests with the top ten. The chain employs TRBV15 and TRBJ2-5; D is possibly TRBD1 (6 bases). Sequencing used CD4+ T cells sorted from PBMCs, obtained 45 days after the yellow fever booster vaccination. The clonotype was recovered from a man aged 25 to 40 who received the YFV17D yellow fever vaccine. The CDR3 here is CATSRAQGFQETQYF. In nucleotides, the CDR3 is TGTGCCACCAGCAGGGCACAGGGTTTCCAAGAGACCCAGTACTTC.